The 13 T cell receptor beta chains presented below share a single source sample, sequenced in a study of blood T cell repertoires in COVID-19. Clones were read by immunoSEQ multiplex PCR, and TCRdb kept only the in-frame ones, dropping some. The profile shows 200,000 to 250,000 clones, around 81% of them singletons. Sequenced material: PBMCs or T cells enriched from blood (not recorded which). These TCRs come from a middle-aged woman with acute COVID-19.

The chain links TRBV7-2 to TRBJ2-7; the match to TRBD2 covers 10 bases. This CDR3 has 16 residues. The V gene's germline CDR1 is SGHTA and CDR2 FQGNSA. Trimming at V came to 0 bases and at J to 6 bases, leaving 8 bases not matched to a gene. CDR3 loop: CASSLALRLAGAEQYF. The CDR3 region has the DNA TGTGCCAGCAGCTTAGCGCTGCGGCTAGCGGGAGCCGAGCAGTACTTC. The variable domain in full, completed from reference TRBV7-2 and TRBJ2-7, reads GAGVSQSPSNKVTEKGKDVELRCDPISGHTALYWYRQSLGQGLEFLIYFQGNSAPDKSGLPSDRFSAERTGGSVSTLTIQRTQQEDSAVYLCASSLALRLAGAEQYFGPGTRLTVT.

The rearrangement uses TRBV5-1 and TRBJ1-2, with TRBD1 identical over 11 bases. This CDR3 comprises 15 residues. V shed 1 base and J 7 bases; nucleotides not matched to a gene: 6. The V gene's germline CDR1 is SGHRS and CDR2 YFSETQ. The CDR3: CASSLSGQGASGYTF. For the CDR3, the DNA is TGCGCCAGCAGCTTGTCCGGACAGGGGGCGTCTGGCTACACCTTC.

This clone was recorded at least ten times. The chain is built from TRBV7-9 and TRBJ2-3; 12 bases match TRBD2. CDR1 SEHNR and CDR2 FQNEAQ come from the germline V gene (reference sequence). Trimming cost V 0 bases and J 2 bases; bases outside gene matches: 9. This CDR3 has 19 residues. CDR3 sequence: CASSLAPLAGGRITDTQYF. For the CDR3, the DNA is TGTGCCAGCAGCTTAGCGCCTCTAGCGGGGGGGCGAATCACAGATACGCAGTATTTT.

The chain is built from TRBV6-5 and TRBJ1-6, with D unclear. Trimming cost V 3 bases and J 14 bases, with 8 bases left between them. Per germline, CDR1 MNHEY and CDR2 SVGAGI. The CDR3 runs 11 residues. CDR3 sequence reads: CASSYAGALHF. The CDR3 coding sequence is TGTGCCAGCAGTTATGCCGGGGCCCTCCACTTT.

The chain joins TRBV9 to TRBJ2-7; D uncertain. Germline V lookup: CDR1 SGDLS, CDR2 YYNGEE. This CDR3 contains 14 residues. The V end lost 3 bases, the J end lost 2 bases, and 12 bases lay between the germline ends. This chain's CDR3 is CASSETPTTYEQYF. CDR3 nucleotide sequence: TGTGCCAGCAGCGAGACACCTACCACCTACGAGCAGTACTTC.

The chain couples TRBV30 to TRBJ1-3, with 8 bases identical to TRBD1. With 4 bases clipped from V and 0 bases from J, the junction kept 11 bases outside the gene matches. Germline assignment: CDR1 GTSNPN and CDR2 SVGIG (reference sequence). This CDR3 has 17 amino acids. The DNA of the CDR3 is TGTGCCTGGAACAAGAGGACAGGGTTCAGCTCTGGAAACACCATATATTTT. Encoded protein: CAWNKRTGFSSGNTIYF.

CDR3: CATSDFRGTDTQYF. CDR3 nucleotides: TGTGCCACCAGTGATTTCAGGGGCACAGATACGCAGTATTTT. The gene calls are TRBV24-1 and TRBJ2-3; perhaps TRBD1 as D (5 bases). CDR1 is KGHDR and CDR2 is SFDVKD in the germline V gene. The CDR3 is 14 amino acids. The V end was cut by 1 base, the J end by 1 base, with 5 bases between.

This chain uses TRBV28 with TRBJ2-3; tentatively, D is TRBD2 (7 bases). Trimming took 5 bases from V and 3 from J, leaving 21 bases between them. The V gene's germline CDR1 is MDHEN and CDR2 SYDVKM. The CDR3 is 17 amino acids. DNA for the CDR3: TGTGCCAGCAGTGCCCTAGGGGGGGGCAGTGGAACAGATACGCAGTATTTT. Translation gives CASSALGGGSGTDTQYF.

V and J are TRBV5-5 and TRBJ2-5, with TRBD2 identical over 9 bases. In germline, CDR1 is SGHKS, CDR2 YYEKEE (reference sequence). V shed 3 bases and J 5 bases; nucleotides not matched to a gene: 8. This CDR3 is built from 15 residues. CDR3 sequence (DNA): TGTGCCAGCAGCTCTGGGACTAGCTGGTTCGAGACCCAGTACTTC. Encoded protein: CASSSGTSWFETQYF.

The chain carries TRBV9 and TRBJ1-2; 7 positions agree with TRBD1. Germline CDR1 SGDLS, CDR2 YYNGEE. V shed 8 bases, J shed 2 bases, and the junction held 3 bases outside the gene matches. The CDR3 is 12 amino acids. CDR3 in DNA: TGTGCCAGAGGGGGACAGAACTATGGCTACACCTTC. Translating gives CARGGQNYGYTF. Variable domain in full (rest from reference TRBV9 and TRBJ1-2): DSGVTQTPKHLITATGQRVTLRCSPRSGDLSVYWYQQSLDQGLQFLIQYYNGEERAKGNILERFSAQQFPDLHSELNLSSLELGDSALYFCARGGQNYGYTFGSGTRLTVV.

CDR3 sequence reads: CASSDFGGRNTIYF. CDR3 DNA: TGTGCCAGCAGTGATTTTGGCGGAAGAAACACCATATATTTT. The chain combines TRBV25-1 with TRBJ1-3; D remains ambiguous. CDR1 is MGHDK and CDR2 is SYGVNS in the germline V gene. The CDR3 is 14 residues long. Deletions cut 3 bases from V and 5 bases from J, with 11 bases between.

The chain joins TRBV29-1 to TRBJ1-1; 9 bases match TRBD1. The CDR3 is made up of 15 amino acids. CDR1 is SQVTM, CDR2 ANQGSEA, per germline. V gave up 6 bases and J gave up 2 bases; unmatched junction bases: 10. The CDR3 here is CSVLLPTGGNTEAFF. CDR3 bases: TGCAGCGTCCTCTTGCCGACAGGGGGAAACACTGAAGCTTTCTTT.

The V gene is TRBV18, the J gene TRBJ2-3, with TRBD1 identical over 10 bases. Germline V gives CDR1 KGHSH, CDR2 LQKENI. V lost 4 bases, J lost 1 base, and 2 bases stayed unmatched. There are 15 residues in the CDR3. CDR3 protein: CASSLGTGGTDTQYF. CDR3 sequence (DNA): TGTGCCAGCTCACTCGGGACAGGGGGCACAGATACGCAGTATTTT.